The rows below give T cell receptor beta chains drawn from one sample of a study of blood T cell repertoires in COVID-19. The protocol was immunoSEQ multiplex PCR, while the TCRdb copy is restricted to in-frame clones and leaves out a portion. The profile shows some 70,000 clones, about 90% of them singletons. Sequencing input: peripheral blood. These receptor sequences come from a human donor in a cohort sampled during active COVID-19. Each CDR3 is given without its conserved first and last residue. Each record gives: J gene, V gene, CDR3 length, CDR3 protein.

TRBJ2-3 | TRBV7-6 | 14 | ASSLGSRRRTDTQY
TRBJ2-1 | TRBV9 | 15 | ASSADRRSGRAHEQF
TRBJ2-3 | TRBV19 | 13 | ASSIGGGGTDTQY
TRBJ1-6 | TRBV7-2 | 14 | ASSEGSTQYNSPLH
TRBJ2-5 | TRBV5-6 | 13 | ASSLRAGVGETQY
TRBJ2-1 | TRBV9 | 10 | ASSVGDNEQF
TRBJ2-5 | TRBV7-9 | 11 | ASSLGGQETQY
TRBJ2-7 | TRBV27 | 12 | ASSLLPDSYEQY
TRBJ2-7 | TRBV27 | 13 | ASSLRRGLFEEQY
TRBJ2-5 | TRBV5-1 | 12 | ASSWGLLQETQY
TRBJ2-1 | TRBV7-2 | 14 | ASSLQGSTSYNEQF
TRBJ2-1 | TRBV16 | 13 | ASSPRQGTYNEQF
TRBJ1-6 | TRBV27 | 13 | ASRVLRQGNSPLH